These T cell receptor beta chains were read from a single sample in a study of blood T cell repertoires in COVID-19. Libraries were prepared by immunoSEQ multiplex PCR; TCRdb keeps only in-frame clonotypes and omits some of them. The table lists hundreds of thousands of clones, 82% of them singletons. Sequenced: PBMCs or T cells enriched from blood (not recorded which). These receptor sequences come from a woman in her fifties or sixties who had recovered from COVID-19. CDR3s include the opening cysteine and the closing phenylalanine or tryptophan. A D gene is named only where the DNA matches it firmly. Clone size appears in some rows only: once, few, many, or a class for an expanded clone.

>NA|NA|TRBJ1-5|TRBV7-2
CASSPSGDQPQHF
TGTGCCAGCAGCCCCTCAGGGGATCAGCCCCAGCATTTT
>few|TRBD1|TRBJ1-5|TRBV7-2
CASSPSDRGGHQPQHF
TGTGCCAGCAGCCCGTCGGACAGGGGAGGGCATCAGCCCCAGCATTTT
>NA|NA|TRBJ2-7|TRBV6-2/TRBV6-3
CASSYGTPGYEQYF
TGTGCCAGCAGTTACGGGACTCCTGGGTACGAGCAGTACTTC
>NA|NA|TRBJ1-1|TRBV29-1
CSGQTGTTEAFF
TGCAGCGGCCAAACAGGGACAACTGAAGCTTTCTTT
>NA|NA|TRBJ2-1|TRBV11-2
CASSLELGSSYNEQFF
TGTGCCAGCAGCTTAGAACTGGGGAGCTCCTACAATGAGCAGTTCTTC
>NA|NA|TRBJ1-2|TRBV9
CASSERGVLSNYGYTF
TGTGCCAGCAGCGAGAGAGGAGTACTCTCTAACTATGGCTACACCTTC
>NA|NA|TRBJ1-4|TRBV19
CASREQTTTNEKLFF
TGTGCCAGTAGGGAACAGACTACAACTAATGAAAAACTGTTTTTT
>NA|TRBD1|TRBJ2-7|TRBV3-1/TRBV3-2
CASSQGQGPLYEQYF
TGTGCCAGCAGCCAAGGACAGGGACCACTTTACGAGCAGTACTTC
>NA|TRBD1|TRBJ1-6|TRBV7-6
CASSLGGQAVNSPLHF
TGTGCCAGCAGCTTGGGGGGACAGGCCGTTAATTCACCCCTCCACTTT
>once|NA|TRBJ2-5|TRBV30
CAWSPDSPGTQYF
TGTGCCTGGAGTCCTGACTCTCCGGGGACCCAGTACTTC
>NA|NA|TRBJ2-2|TRBV5-1
CASSLAQTGTGELFF
TGCGCCAGCAGCTTGGCCCAGACAGGAACCGGGGAGCTGTTTTTT
>NA|TRBD1|TRBJ2-5|TRBV11-1
CASSPGTGGPETQYF
TGTGCCAGCAGCCCAGGGACAGGGGGCCCGGAGACCCAGTACTTC
>few|NA|TRBJ1-2|TRBV7-9
CASSSFPDNSNYGYTF
TGTGCCAGCAGCTCCTTCCCCGACAACAGTAACTATGGCTACACCTTC
>once|TRBD1|TRBJ2-4|TRBV6-5
CASSLRDSLGNIQYF
TGTGCCAGCAGTCTTCGGGACAGTCTGGGAAACATTCAGTACTTC
>NA|TRBD1|TRBJ1-1|TRBV3-1/TRBV3-2
CASSQPGQGFPEAFF
TGTGCCAGCAGCCAACCGGGACAGGGGTTCCCTGAAGCTTTCTTT
>NA|NA|TRBJ1-2|TRBV6-5
CASSYTGNYGYTF
TGTGCCAGCAGTTACACAGGGAACTATGGCTACACCTTC
>once|NA|TRBJ2-2|TRBV2
CASKGDPNTGELFF
TGTGCCAGCAAGGGAGATCCTAACACCGGGGAGCTGTTTTTT
>NA|NA|TRBJ2-5|TRBV12-5
CASGLAVETQYF
TGTGCTAGTGGTTTGGCGGTAGAGACCCAGTACTTC
>NA|TRBD1|TRBJ1-4|TRBV19
CASSPSYRGGSEKLFF
TGTGCCAGTAGTCCTTCATACAGGGGGGGTAGTGAAAAACTGTTTTTT
>few|NA|TRBJ1-1|TRBV6-5
CASRDTGPTEAFF
TGTGCCAGCAGGGATACAGGACCCACTGAAGCTTTCTTT
>NA|TRBD2|TRBJ2-1|TRBV27
CASSLGLAGTSYNEQFF
TGTGCCAGCAGTTTGGGCCTAGCGGGCACCTCCTACAATGAGCAGTTCTTC
>NA|TRBD2|TRBJ2-2|TRBV5-1
CASARGAGDTGELFF
TGCGCCAGCGCCCGCGGGGCGGGAGACACCGGGGAGCTGTTTTTT
>NA|TRBD1|TRBJ1-3|TRBV4-3
CASSQSSGTGYENTIYF
TGCGCCAGCAGCCAATCATCCGGGACAGGGTACGAAAACACCATATATTTT
>NA|NA|TRBJ1-2|TRBV19
CASSKVKGSGSYGYTF
TGTGCCAGTAGTAAGGTAAAGGGCAGCGGATCCTATGGCTACACCTTC